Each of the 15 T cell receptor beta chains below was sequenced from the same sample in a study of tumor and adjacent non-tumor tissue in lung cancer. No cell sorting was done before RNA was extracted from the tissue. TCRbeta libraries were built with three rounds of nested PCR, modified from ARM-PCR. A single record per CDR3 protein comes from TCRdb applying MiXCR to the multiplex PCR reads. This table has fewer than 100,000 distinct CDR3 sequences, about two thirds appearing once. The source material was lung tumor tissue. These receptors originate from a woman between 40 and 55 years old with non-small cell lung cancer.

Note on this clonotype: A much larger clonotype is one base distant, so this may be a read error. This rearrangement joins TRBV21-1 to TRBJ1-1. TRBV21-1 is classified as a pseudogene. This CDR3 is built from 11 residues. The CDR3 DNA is TGTGCCAGCATCAAATACCCTGAAGCTTTCTTT. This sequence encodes CASIKYPEAFF.

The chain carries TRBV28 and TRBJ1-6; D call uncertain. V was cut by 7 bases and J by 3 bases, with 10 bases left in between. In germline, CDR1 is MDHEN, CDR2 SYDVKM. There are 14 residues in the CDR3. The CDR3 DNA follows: TGTGCCAGCACCCTCGGTTTCTATAATTCACCCCTCCACTTT. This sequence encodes CASTLGFYNSPLHF. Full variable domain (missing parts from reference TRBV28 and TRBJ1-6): DVKVTQSSRYLVKRTGEKVFLECVQDMDHENMFWYRQDPGLGLRLIYFSYDVKMKEKGDIPEGYSVSREKKERFSLILESASTNQTSMYLCASTLGFYNSPLHFGNGTRLTVT.

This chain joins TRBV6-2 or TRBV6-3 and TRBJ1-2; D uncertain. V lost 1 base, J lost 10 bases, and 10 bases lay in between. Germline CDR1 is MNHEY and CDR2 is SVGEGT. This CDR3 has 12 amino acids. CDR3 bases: TGTGCCAGCAGTTACTTCGGGGATGTCTACACCTTC. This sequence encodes CASSYFGDVYTF.

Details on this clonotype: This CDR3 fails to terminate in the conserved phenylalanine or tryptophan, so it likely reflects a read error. CDR3 sequence (DNA): TGTGCCAGCACCCAGACAGGGATAATGGGGACAAACGTCCTGACTATC. Its translation is CASTQTGIMGTNVLTI. The genes are TRBV11-2 and TRBJ2-6; TRBD1 matches 7 bases. There are 16 residues in the CDR3. Trimming cost V 7 bases and J 10 bases; bases outside gene matches: 16. The V gene's germline CDR1 is SGHAT and CDR2 FQNNGV.

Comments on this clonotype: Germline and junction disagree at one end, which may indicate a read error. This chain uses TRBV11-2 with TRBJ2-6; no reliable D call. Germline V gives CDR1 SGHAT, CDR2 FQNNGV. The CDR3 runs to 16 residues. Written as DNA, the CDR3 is TGTGCAAGCAGCTGGTCTGGCCTCTCTGGGACCAACGTCCTGACTTTC. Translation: CASSWSGLSGTNVLTF. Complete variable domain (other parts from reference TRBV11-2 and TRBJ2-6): EAGVAQSPRYKIIEKRQSVAFWCNPISGHATLYWYQQILGQGPKLLIQFQNNGVVDDSQLPKDRFSAERLKGVDSTLKIQPAKLEDSAVYLCASSWSGLSGTNVLTFGAGSRLTVL.

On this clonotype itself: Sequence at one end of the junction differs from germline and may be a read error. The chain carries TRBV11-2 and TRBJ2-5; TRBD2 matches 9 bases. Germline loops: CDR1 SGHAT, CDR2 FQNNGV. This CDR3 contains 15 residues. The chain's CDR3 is CPSSLSTSGRETQCF. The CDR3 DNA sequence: TGTCCCAGCAGCCTGTCCACTAGCGGGCGGGAGACCCAGTGCTTC.

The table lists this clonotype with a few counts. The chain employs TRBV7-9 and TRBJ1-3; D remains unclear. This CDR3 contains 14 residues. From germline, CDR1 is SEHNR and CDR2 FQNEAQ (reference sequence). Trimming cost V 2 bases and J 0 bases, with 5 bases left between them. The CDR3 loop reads CASSLPFSGNTIYF. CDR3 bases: TGTGCCAGCAGCTTACCTTTCTCTGGAAACACCATATATTTT.

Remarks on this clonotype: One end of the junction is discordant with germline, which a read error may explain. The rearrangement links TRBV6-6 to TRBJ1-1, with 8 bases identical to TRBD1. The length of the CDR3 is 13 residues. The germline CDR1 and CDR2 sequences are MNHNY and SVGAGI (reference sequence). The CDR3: CANRQRTGHEVFF. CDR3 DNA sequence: TGTGCCAACAGACAAAGGACAGGGCATGAAGTTTTCTTT.

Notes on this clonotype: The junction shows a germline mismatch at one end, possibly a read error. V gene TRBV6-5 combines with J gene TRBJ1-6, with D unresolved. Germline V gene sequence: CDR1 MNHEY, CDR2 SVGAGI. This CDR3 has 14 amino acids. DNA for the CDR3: TGTGCCAGCAGTTACGAGGGTGCAGGTTCACCACTCCACTTT. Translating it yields CASSYEGAGSPLHF.

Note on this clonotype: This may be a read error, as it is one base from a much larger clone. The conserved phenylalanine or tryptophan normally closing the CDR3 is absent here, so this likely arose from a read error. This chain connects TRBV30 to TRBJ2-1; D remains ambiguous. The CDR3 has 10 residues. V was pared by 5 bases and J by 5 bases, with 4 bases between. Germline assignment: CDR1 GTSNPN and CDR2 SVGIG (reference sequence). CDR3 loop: CAWGHNEQFI. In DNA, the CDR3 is TGTGCCTGGGGTCACAATGAGCAGTTCATC.

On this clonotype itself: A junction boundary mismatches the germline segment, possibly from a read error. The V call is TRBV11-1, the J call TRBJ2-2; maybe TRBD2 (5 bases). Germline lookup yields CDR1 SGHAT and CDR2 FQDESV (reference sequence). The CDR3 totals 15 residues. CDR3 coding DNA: TGTGACAGCAGCTCCCGGGCAATAGGAACCGGGGAACTGCTTTTT. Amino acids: CDSSSRAIGTGELLF.

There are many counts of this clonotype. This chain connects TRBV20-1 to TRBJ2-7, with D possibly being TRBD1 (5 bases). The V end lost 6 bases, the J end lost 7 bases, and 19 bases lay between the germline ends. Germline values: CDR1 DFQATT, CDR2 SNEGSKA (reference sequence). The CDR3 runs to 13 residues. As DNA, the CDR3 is TGCAGTGCCAGGACACGGATGTGGGGTGAGCAGTACTTC. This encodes CSARTRMWGEQYF.

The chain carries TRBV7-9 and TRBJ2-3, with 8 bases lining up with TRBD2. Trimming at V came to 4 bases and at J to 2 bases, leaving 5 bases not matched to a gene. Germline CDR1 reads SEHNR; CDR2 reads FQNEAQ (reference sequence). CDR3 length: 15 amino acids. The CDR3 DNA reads TGTGCCAGCAGCTGCCGGGGGGGCTACACAGATACGCAGTATTTT. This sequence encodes CASSCRGGYTDTQYF.

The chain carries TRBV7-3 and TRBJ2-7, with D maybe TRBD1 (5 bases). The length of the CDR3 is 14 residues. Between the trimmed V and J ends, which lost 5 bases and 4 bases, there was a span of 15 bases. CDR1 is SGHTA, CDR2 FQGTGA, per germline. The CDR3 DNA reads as TGTGCCAGCAGCATTTCGAGACAGACTTACGAGCAGTACTTC. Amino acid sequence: CASSISRQTYEQYF.

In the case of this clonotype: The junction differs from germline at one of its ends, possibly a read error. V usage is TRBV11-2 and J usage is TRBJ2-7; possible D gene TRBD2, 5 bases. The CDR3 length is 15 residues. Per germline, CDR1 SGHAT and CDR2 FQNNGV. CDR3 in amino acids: CVSSFYLRGSNEQYF. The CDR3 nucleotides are TGTGTCAGCAGCTTCTATTTAAGAGGGAGCAACGAGCAGTACTTC.